Below, 3 T cell receptor beta chains from the same sample are listed, as sequenced in a study of blood T cells in healthy people across ages. The authors ran a second PCR of about 7 to 11 cycles using a sample-barcoded 5' primer and a J-beta primer mix. A single record per CDR3 protein comes from TCRdb applying MiXCR to the 5' RACE reads. Among some 900,000 distinct CDR3 sequences listed, approximately 49% were seen once. The sample was blood. The receptors come from a man aged 25-45 years in good health.

This chain joins TRBV30 and TRBJ1-5; no clear D gene. The CDR3 extends over 12 amino acids. Germline V gene lookup returns CDR1 GTSNPN and CDR2 SVGIG (reference sequence). V lost 4 bases, J lost 5 bases, and 9 bases lay in between. The CDR3 DNA sequence: TGTGCCTGGACGGACGGCTATCAGCCCCAGCATTTT. Translation gives CAWTDGYQPQHF.

The rearrangement links TRBV19 to TRBJ1-5, with D maybe TRBD1 (5 bases). The length of the CDR3 is 14 residues. Germline assignment: CDR1 LNHDA and CDR2 SQIVND (reference sequence). V lost 5 bases and J 6 bases, leaving 14 bases between the germline ends. CDR3 amino acids: CASSPQAGPQPQHF. Here the CDR3 DNA reads TGTGCCAGTAGTCCCCAGGCAGGGCCTCAGCCCCAGCATTTT.

The chain combines TRBV27 with TRBJ2-5; TRBD1 aligns across 8 bases. The J call may be faulty, since TRBJ2-7 better matches the DNA end. Germline loops: CDR1 MNHEY, CDR2 SMNVEV (reference sequence). The CDR3 length is 14 residues. CDR3 bases: TGTGCCAGCAGTAAGCGGACAGGGTCACTCGAGCAGTACTTC. Translated: CASSKRTGSLEQYF.